This T cell receptor (beta chain) was observed in a study of blood T cell repertoires in COVID-19. Across the whole study: T cells, B-cell-depleted T cells, or PBMCs supplied cDNA or gDNA.

Per the original data handling: Reference gene primers were amplified, and this amplification served to estimate nucleated cell counts. Assay: immunoSEQ multiplex PCR; the TCRdb copy retains only in-frame clones and omits some. The D gene and trimming were derived from the DNA, and the V and J assignments and clone size from that table. The table records around 370,000 clones, about 89% of them present only once. The CDR3 spans 18 residues. V was trimmed by 0 bases and J by 3 bases, leaving 20 bases between them. Germline loops: CDR1 KGHSH, CDR2 LQKENI. Those enrolled in Seattle joined during active infection and were followed longitudinally afterward.

This receptor was identified in a woman aged 45-60 years with COVID-19, enrolled during active disease. The sample was peripheral blood. The chain couples TRBV18 to TRBJ1-2; D is uncertain. The CDR3 coding sequence is TGTGCCAGCTCACCACCTTTTTCATCCATGCAGCGTCACTATGGCTACACCTTC. Translated: CASSPPFSSMQRHYGYTF. Combining the CDR3 with reference TRBV18 and TRBJ1-2 gives the whole variable domain NAGVMQNPRHLVRRRGQEARLRCSPMKGHSHVYWYRQLPEEGLKFMVYLQKENIIDESGMPKERFSAEFPKEGPSILRIQQVVRGDSAAYFCASSPPFSSMQRHYGYTFGSGTRLTVV.